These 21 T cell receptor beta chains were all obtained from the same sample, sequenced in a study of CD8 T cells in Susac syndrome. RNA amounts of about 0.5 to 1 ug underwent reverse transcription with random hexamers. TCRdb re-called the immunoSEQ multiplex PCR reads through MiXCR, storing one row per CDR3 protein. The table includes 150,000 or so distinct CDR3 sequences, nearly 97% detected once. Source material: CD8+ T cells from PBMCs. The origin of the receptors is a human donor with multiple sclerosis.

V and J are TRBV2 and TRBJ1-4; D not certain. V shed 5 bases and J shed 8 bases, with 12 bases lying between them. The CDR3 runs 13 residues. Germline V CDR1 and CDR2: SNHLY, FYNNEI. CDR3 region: CASSRADGEKLFF. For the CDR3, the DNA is TGTGCCAGCAGTCGTGCCGATGGGGAAAAACTGTTTTTT.

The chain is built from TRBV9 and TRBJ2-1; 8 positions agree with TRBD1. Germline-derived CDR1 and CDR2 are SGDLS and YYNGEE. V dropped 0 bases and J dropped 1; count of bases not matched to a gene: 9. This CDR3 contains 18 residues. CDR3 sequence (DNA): TGTGCCAGCAGCGTAGGGGGCTCACAGGGGGGTTCCTACAATGAGCAGTTCTTC. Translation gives CASSVGGSQGGSYNEQFF.

CDR3 DNA: TGTGCCAGCAGTTCGCCTAGCGGGGACCAAGAGACCCAGTACTTC. Protein: CASSSPSGDQETQYF. V is TRBV12-3 or TRBV12-4 and J is TRBJ2-5; 9 bases map to TRBD2. The CDR3 length is 15 residues. Trimming removed 4 bases from V and 0 bases from J; junction bases left unmatched: 3.

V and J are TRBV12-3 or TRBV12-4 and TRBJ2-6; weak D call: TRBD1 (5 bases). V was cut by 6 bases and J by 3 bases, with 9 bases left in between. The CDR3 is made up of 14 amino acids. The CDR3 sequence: CASSFRDGANVLTF. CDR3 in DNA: TGTGCCAGCAGCTTCAGGGATGGGGCCAACGTCCTGACTTTC.

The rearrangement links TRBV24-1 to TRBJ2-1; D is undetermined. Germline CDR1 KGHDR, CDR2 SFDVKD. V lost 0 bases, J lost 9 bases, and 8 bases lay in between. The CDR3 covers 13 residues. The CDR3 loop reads CATSDLKGAEQFF. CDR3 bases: TGTGCCACCAGTGATTTGAAGGGCGCTGAGCAGTTCTTC.

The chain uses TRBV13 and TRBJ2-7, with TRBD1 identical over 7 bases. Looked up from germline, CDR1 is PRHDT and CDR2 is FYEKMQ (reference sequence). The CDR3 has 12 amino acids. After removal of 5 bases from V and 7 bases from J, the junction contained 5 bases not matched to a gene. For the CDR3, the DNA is TGTGCCAGCAGCCAACAGGGGCGGGAGCAGTACGTC. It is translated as CASSQQGREQYV.

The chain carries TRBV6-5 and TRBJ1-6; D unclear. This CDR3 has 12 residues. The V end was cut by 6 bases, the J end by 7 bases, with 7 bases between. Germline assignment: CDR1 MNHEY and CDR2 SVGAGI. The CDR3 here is CASRVGNSPLHF. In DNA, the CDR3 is TGTGCCAGCAGGGTCGGGAATTCACCCCTCCACTTT.

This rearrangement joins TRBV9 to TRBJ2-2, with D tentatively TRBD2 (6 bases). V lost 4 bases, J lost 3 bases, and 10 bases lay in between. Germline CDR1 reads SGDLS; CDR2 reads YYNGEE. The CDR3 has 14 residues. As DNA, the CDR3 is TGTGCCAGCAGCATTAGCGGATACACCGGGGAGCTGTTTTTT. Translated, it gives CASSISGYTGELFF.

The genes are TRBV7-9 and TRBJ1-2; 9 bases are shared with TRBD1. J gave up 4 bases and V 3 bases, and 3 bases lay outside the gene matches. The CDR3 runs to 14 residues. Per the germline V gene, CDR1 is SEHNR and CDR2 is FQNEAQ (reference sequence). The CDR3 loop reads CASSFPTGGYGYTF. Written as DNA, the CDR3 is TGTGCCAGCAGCTTTCCGACAGGGGGCTATGGCTACACCTTC.

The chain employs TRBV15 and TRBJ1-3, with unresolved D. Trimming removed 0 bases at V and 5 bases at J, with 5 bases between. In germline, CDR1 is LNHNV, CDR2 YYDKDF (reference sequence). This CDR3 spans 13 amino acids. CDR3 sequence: CATSRDERNTIYF. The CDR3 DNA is TGTGCCACCAGCAGAGATGAGAGAAACACCATATATTTT.

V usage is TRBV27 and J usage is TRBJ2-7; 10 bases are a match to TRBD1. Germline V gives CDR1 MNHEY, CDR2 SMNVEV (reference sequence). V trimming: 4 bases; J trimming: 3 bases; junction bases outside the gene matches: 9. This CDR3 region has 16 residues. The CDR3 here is CASSSGQGNLNYEQYF. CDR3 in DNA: TGTGCCAGCAGTTCGGGACAGGGGAATCTAAACTACGAGCAGTACTTC.

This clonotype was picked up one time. CDR3 sequence (DNA): TGTGCCAGCAGCCAAGACCAGGGGGCTGGGGTGATAGATGGCTACACCTTC. Protein: CASSQDQGAGVIDGYTF. The J gene is TRBJ1-2, the V gene TRBV3-1; 8 nucleotides align to TRBD1. V shed 0 bases and J 6 bases; nucleotides not matched to a gene: 12. Germline V lookup: CDR1 LGHDT, CDR2 YNNKEL (reference sequence). This CDR3 is built from 17 residues.

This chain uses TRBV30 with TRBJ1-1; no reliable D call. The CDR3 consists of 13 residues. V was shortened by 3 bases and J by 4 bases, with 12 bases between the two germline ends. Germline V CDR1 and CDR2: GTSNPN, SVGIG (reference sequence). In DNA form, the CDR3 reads TGTGCCTGGAGCCCTCCGGGGATCACTGAAGCTTTCTTT. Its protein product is CAWSPPGITEAFF.

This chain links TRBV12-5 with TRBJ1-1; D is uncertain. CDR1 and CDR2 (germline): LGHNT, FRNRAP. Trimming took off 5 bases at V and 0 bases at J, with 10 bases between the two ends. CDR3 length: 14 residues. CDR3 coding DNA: TGTGCTAGTGGTCCCGGGAGGTTGAACACTGAAGCTTTCTTT. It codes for CASGPGRLNTEAFF.

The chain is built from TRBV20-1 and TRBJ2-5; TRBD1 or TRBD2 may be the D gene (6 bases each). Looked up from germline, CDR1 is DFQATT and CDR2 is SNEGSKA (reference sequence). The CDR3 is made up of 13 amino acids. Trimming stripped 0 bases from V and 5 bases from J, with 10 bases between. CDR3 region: CSARERGVETQYF. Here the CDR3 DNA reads TGCAGTGCTAGAGAGAGGGGGGTGGAGACCCAGTACTTC.

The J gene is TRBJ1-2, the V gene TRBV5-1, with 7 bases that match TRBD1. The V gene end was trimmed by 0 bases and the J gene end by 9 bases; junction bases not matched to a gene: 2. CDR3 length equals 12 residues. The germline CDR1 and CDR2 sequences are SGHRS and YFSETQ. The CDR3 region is CASSLEQGRYTF. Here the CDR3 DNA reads TGCGCCAGCAGCTTGGAACAGGGGCGCTACACCTTC.

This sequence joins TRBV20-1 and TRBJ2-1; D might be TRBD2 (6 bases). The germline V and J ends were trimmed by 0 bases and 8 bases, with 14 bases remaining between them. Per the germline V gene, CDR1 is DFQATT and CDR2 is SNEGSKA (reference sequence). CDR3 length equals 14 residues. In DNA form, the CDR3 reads TGCAGTGCTAGAGATCCGGGGGTCATTCATGAGCAGTTCTTC. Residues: CSARDPGVIHEQFF.

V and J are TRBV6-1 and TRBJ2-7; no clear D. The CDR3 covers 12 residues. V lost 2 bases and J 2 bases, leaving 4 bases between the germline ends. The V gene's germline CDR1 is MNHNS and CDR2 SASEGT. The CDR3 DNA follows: TGTGCCAGCAGTGAATTGGCCTACGAGCAGTACGTC. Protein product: CASSELAYEQYV.

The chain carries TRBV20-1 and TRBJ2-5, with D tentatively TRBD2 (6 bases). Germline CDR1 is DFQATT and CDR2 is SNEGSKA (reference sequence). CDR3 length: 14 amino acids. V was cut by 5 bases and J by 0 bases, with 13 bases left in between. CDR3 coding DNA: TGCAGTGCTTGGACCCGGGACTACCAAGAGACCCAGTACTTC. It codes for CSAWTRDYQETQYF.

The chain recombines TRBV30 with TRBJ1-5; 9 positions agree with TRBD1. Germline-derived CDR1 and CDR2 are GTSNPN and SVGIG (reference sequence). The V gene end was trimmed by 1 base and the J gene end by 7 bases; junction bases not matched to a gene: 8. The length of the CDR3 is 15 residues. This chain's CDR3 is CAWSGGQGGGQPQHF. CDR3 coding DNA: TGTGCCTGGAGTGGGGGACAGGGAGGAGGACAGCCCCAGCATTTT.

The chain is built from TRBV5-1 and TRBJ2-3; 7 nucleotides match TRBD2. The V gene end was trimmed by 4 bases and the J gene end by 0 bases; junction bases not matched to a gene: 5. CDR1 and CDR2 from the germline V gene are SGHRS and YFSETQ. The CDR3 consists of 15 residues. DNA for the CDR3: TGCGCCAGCAGCGACGGGACTATTAGCACAGATACGCAGTATTTT. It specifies CASSDGTISTDTQYF.